The present T cell receptor beta chain was sequenced within a study of cytomegalovirus exposure and HLA in healthy donors. Whole-study context: The study placed less than 90% of its 398 genotyped donors in the Caucasian-associated ancestry cluster.

Trimming left V 2 bases short and J 0 bases short, with 13 bases between. Germline V lookup: CDR1 SEHNR, CDR2 FQNEAQ (reference sequence). The CDR3 length is 16 residues. When sampled, the donors appeared nominally healthy, though they likely had unrecorded immune exposures. 13 Jbeta primers and 60 Vbeta primers were used for the PCR. Sequencing was performed with immunoSEQ multiplex PCR; in TCRdb, only in-frame clones are kept and a portion is missing. The table includes 130,000 to 150,000 clones, about 80% detected once. This chain joins TRBV7-9 and TRBJ2-5, with D possibly being TRBD1 (5 bases). The sequenced material came from PBMCs. The receptor comes from a woman younger than 35 in good health and CMV-seropositive. CDR3 sequence: CASSLQWAGYQETQYF. In DNA, the CDR3 is TGTGCCAGCAGCTTACAATGGGCAGGGTACCAAGAGACCCAGTACTTC.